The clone carrying this TCR beta chain was counted only a few times. Its antigen is undetermined. A read error may account for a junction end that differs from germline. MiXCR was run by TCRdb on the reads, yielding one entry per CDR3 protein. The table includes around 550,000 distinct CDR3 sequences, less than 30% detected once. Germline V CDR1 and CDR2: DFQATT, SNEGSKA (reference sequence). The CDR3 has 11 residues. The data stem from a study of T cell repertoires in cytomegalovirus infection. Study-wide context: Signatures in public TCR beta sequences pointed to both CMV infection and matching HLA type. The study's findings and limits: CMV carriers with the relevant HLA were identified by cumulative public TCR beta family frequency. Clonotypes of TCR beta that were HLA-C-restricted and CMV-specific dominated the ex vivo response.

This TCR was sampled from a human donor in good health (CMV status not recorded). Some clones in this sample may be carry-over from other donors' samples. The rearrangement uses TRBV20-1 and TRBJ1-2; D remains unclear. Sequencing was performed on PBMCs. The CDR3 sequence: CSAGENYGYTF. The CDR3 DNA sequence: TGCAGTGCTGGAGAAAACTATGGCTACACCTTC.